These 4 T cell receptor beta chains came from one sample sequenced in a study of shared clonotypes between healthy human individuals. Produced via immunoSEQ multiplex PCR; TCRdb's table is partial and in-frame only. The sample lists approximately 640,000 clones, about 90% occurring once. The sequencing input was memory CD8+ T cells from PBMCs. Subset in this sample: CD45RO+ cells pooled with CCR7-negative TemRA cells. These TCRs come from a man between 18 and 29 years old in good health. Some clones in this sample may be carry-over from other donors' samples.

At least ten counts were recorded for this clone. V and J are TRBV7-8 and TRBJ2-7; 10 positions match TRBD2. Looked up from germline, CDR1 is SGHVS and CDR2 is FQNEAQ. This CDR3 contains 17 residues. V shed 1 base and J 0 bases; nucleotides not matched to a gene: 6. CDR3 DNA sequence: TGTGCCAGCAGCTTAGTGTCGGCTAGCGGGAGCTCCTACGAGCAGTACTTC. It codes for CASSLVSASGSSYEQYF.

The chain recombines TRBV6-4 with TRBJ2-2, with 7 nucleotides matching TRBD1. V lost 7 bases to trimming and J lost 5 bases; unmatched junction nucleotides: 10. The CDR3 length is 15 residues. Germline CDR1 reads MRHNA; CDR2 reads SNTAGT. CDR3: CASTPDRDGTGELFF. The CDR3 nucleotides are TGTGCCAGCACCCCAGACAGGGATGGGACCGGGGAGCTGTTTTTT.

The chain uses TRBV19 and TRBJ1-5; no firm D call. The CDR3 contains 17 residues. Germline CDR1 LNHDA, CDR2 SQIVND (reference sequence). V dropped 4 bases and J dropped 6 bases, with 22 bases sitting between them. The CDR3 nucleotides are TGTGCCAGTAGTACGAGGTTAAAGGATGTCCAAGGTCAGCCCCAGCATTTT. It encodes CASSTRLKDVQGQPQHF. Based on the CDR3 plus reference TRBV19 and TRBJ1-5, the full variable domain is DGGITQSPKYLFRKEGQNVTLSCEQNLNHDAMYWYRQDPGQGLRLIYYSQIVNDFQKGDIAEGYSVSREKKESFPLTVTSAQKNPTAFYLCASSTRLKDVQGQPQHFGDGTRLSIL.

This clone appeared a few times. The chain carries TRBV28 and TRBJ2-7; 7 bases agree with TRBD1. This CDR3 spans 15 amino acids. The germline CDR1 and CDR2 sequences are MDHEN and SYDVKM. The V gene end was trimmed by 6 bases and the J gene end by 3 bases; junction bases not matched to a gene: 11. The DNA of the CDR3 is TGTGCCAGCAGGATAGGACAGGCACCCCTCTACGAGCAGTACTTC. As protein: CASRIGQAPLYEQYF.